This entry lists 23 T cell receptor beta chains sequenced from one sample in a study of T cell responses to AZD1222 COVID-19 vaccine. Measured with immunoSEQ multiplex PCR; TCRdb has only the in-frame clones, and not every one. Counted here are about 99,000 clones, approximately 88% occurring once; the ten biggest clones make up less than 9.5%. The sequenced sample was peripheral blood, obtained on day 0 of AZD1222 vaccination. Receptor source: an adult in good health.

The V gene is TRBV20-1, the J gene TRBJ1-2; D gene uncertain. This CDR3 is 12 amino acids long. CDR1 DFQATT and CDR2 SNEGSKA come from the germline V gene (reference sequence). V was shortened by 3 bases and J by 8 bases, with 13 bases between the two germline ends. The CDR3 DNA is TGCAGTGCTAGTTCACCCCCTCGAGGCTACACCTTC. Protein: CSASSPPRGYTF.

V usage is TRBV2 and J usage is TRBJ1-3, with D uncertain. Trimming pared 5 bases from V and 4 bases from J, leaving 9 bases between. The germline V gene has CDR1 SNHLY and CDR2 FYNNEI. The CDR3 spans 13 residues. CDR3 nucleotides: TGTGCCAGCAGTACGGGTCCAGGAAACACCATATATTTT. It specifies CASSTGPGNTIYF.

This rearrangement joins TRBV6-5 to TRBJ1-5, with D perhaps TRBD1 (6 bases). CDR3 length equals 15 residues. Germline CDR1 is MNHEY and CDR2 is SVGAGI. V lost 2 bases and J 5 bases, leaving 13 bases between the germline ends. Here the CDR3 DNA reads TGTGCCAGCAGTTACGTCAGGGGCGCAGATCAGCCCCAGCATTTT. This translates into CASSYVRGADQPQHF.

V gene TRBV7-2 combines with J gene TRBJ2-3; D not certain. Between the trimmed V and J ends, which lost 5 bases and 6 bases, there was a span of 18 bases. Germline V lookup: CDR1 SGHTA, CDR2 FQGNSA. The CDR3 loop spans 15 amino acids. This chain's CDR3 is CASSPRPDPYDTQYF. CDR3 DNA: TGTGCCAGCAGCCCCCGTCCGGACCCATACGATACGCAGTATTTT.

To note about this clone: The junction departs from germline at one end; a sequencing error may be responsible. The genes are TRBV20-1 and TRBJ1-5, with 8 bases lining up with TRBD1. The CDR3 consists of 15 residues. The germline V gene encodes CDR1 DFQATT and CDR2 SNEGSKA (reference sequence). CDR3 residues: CSASWTGFSDQPQHF. The DNA for the CDR3 is TGCAGTGCTAGTTGGACAGGGTTTAGCGATCAGCCCCAGCATTTT.

The gene calls are TRBV4-3 and TRBJ1-2; D is unclear. Germline V gives CDR1 LGHNA, CDR2 YSLEER. Trimming shortened V by 3 bases and J by 6 bases, and 14 bases separated the two germline ends. The CDR3 has 14 residues. The CDR3 region is CASSHASPWNGYTF. The CDR3 coding sequence is TGCGCCAGCAGCCATGCCAGCCCGTGGAATGGCTACACCTTC.

J is TRBJ2-1 and V is TRBV4-1; D unclear. Trimming stripped 3 bases from V and 2 bases from J, with 11 bases between. The CDR3 contains 15 residues. Germline CDR1 MGHRA, CDR2 YSYEKL. The DNA of the CDR3 is TGCGCCAGCAGCCACTGGCTAGAAACCTACAATGAGCAGTTCTTC. It translates to CASSHWLETYNEQFF.

The chain uses TRBV19 and TRBJ1-1; TRBD1 might be the D (5 bases). The V gene lost 3 bases and the J gene lost 1 base, with 9 bases spanning the gap. The V gene's germline CDR1 is LNHDA and CDR2 SQIVND (reference sequence). The CDR3 is 14 amino acids. The CDR3 sequence: CASSIGTTNTEAFF. CDR3 nucleotides: TGTGCCAGTAGTATCGGGACCACGAACACTGAAGCTTTCTTT. Based on the CDR3 plus reference TRBV19 and TRBJ1-1, the full variable domain is DGGITQSPKYLFRKEGQNVTLSCEQNLNHDAMYWYRQDPGQGLRLIYYSQIVNDFQKGDIAEGYSVSREKKESFPLTVTSAQKNPTAFYLCASSIGTTNTEAFFGQGTRLTVV.

The rearrangement joins TRBV28 to TRBJ1-5, with TRBD1 as a possible D gene (5 bases). Trimming shortened V by 4 bases and J by 1 base, and 11 bases separated the two germline ends. Germline CDR1 is MDHEN and CDR2 is SYDVKM. This CDR3 comprises 15 residues. This CDR3 reads CASSSQGQSNQPQHF. The CDR3 region has the DNA TGTGCCAGCAGTTCCCAGGGTCAAAGCAATCAGCCCCAGCATTTT.

This clone has only a few counts. This chain uses TRBV5-4 with TRBJ2-2; 9 bases fit TRBD2. CDR3 length: 15 amino acids. The germline V gene encodes CDR1 SGHNT and CDR2 YYREEE (reference sequence). Trimming took 6 bases from V and 1 from J; bases not matched to a gene: 4. The CDR3 DNA follows: TGTGCCAGCACCTCTAGCGGGGTGAACACCGGGGAGCTGTTTTTT. As protein: CASTSSGVNTGELFF.

J is TRBJ2-1 and V is TRBV7-2; 15 bases align to TRBD2. The CDR3 contains 18 residues. CDR1 and CDR2 from the germline V gene are SGHTA and FQGNSA. V shed 5 bases and J 0 bases; nucleotides not matched to a gene: 5. The CDR3 protein is CASSKGTSGRSSYNEQFF. In nucleotides, the CDR3 is TGTGCCAGCAGCAAAGGGACTAGCGGGAGGAGCTCCTACAATGAGCAGTTCTTC.

The gene calls are TRBV5-1 and TRBJ2-7, with 8 bases aligning to TRBD2. The CDR3 has 15 amino acids. Germline lookup yields CDR1 SGHRS and CDR2 YFSETQ. V lost 4 bases and J lost 2; bases outside the gene matches: 8. Here the CDR3 reads CASSRDTSGTYEQYF. CDR3 DNA sequence: TGCGCCAGCAGCCGGGATACTAGCGGAACCTACGAGCAGTACTTC.

This chain uses TRBV18 with TRBJ2-1; 7 nucleotides line up with TRBD2. Germline V gene data show CDR1 as KGHSH and CDR2 as LQKENI. J lost 12 bases, V lost 2 bases, and 7 bases had no gene match. CDR3 length: 13 residues. The CDR3 DNA reads as TGTGCCAGCTCACCAGAGGCTAGCGGCCTGCAGTTCTTC. This translates into CASSPEASGLQFF.

This sequence joins TRBV29-1 and TRBJ2-5; D unresolved. The CDR3 covers 14 residues. The germline gives CDR1 SQVTM, CDR2 ANQGSEA. Trimming took off 2 bases at V and 4 bases at J, with 14 bases between the two ends. The CDR3: CSVETGETPETQYF. The DNA of the CDR3 is TGCAGCGTTGAAACCGGCGAGACCCCAGAGACCCAGTACTTC. Using reference TRBV29-1 and TRBJ2-5 for the parts outside the CDR3, the full variable domain is SAVISQKPSRDICQRGTSLTIQCQVDSQVTMMFWYRQQPGQSLTLIATANQGSEATYESGFVIDKFPISRPNLTFSTLTVSNMSPEDSSIYLCSVETGETPETQYFGPGTRLLVL.

The V and J genes are TRBV4-1 and TRBJ2-1; D call uncertain. The germline gives CDR1 MGHRA, CDR2 YSYEKL. This CDR3 region has 12 residues. V lost 0 bases to trimming and J lost 9 bases, with 6 bases between them. The CDR3 DNA reads TGCGCCAGCAGCCAAGACGGGTCTGAGCAGTTCTTC. It specifies CASSQDGSEQFF.

V is TRBV6-5 and J is TRBJ2-2; D might be TRBD1 (6 bases). Trimming removed 5 bases at V and 5 bases at J, with 15 bases between. This CDR3 contains 15 residues. CDR1 and CDR2 (germline): MNHEY, SVGAGI. CDR3 sequence: CASSTAERGTGELFF. CDR3 bases: TGTGCCAGCAGTACCGCAGAAAGGGGGACCGGGGAGCTGTTTTTT.

The chain employs TRBV18 and TRBJ1-1; 8 positions match TRBD1. CDR1 KGHSH and CDR2 LQKENI come from the germline V gene. V dropped 6 bases and J dropped 4; count of bases not matched to a gene: 7. The CDR3 runs to 14 residues. The CDR3 loop is CASSQTGVGTEAFF. CDR3 nucleotide sequence: TGTGCCAGCTCCCAGACAGGGGTCGGCACTGAAGCTTTCTTT.

This rearrangement joins TRBV4-2 to TRBJ2-7; no firm D call. CDR3 length: 14 residues. Germline CDR1 and CDR2: LGHNA and YNFKEQ. The V and J ends lost 1 base and 6 bases respectively, with 13 bases between them. The CDR3: CASSQGPSSPEQYF. The CDR3 DNA sequence: TGTGCCAGCAGCCAAGGCCCGTCTAGTCCCGAGCAGTACTTC.

J is TRBJ2-7 and V is TRBV13; D possibly corresponds to TRBD2 (5 bases). Trimming took off 4 bases at V and 2 bases at J, with 12 bases between the two ends. The V gene's germline CDR1 is PRHDT and CDR2 FYEKMQ (reference sequence). The CDR3 totals 14 residues. The CDR3 DNA reads TGTGCCAGCAGCTCCTACAGCGGCACCTACGAGCAGTACTTC. This codes for CASSSYSGTYEQYF.

This clone occurred a few times. J is TRBJ2-1 and V is TRBV18, with 7 bases matching TRBD2. This CDR3 has 15 amino acids. V lost 4 bases to trimming and J lost 6 bases; unmatched junction nucleotides: 9. Germline V CDR1 and CDR2: KGHSH, LQKENI. As DNA, the CDR3 is TGTGCCAGCTCACACGCGGGAGAGGCATCCAATGAGCAGTTCTTC. Residues: CASSHAGEASNEQFF.

This clone has a handful of counts. J is TRBJ1-3 and V is TRBV2; TRBD1 is a possible D gene (5 bases). The germline gives CDR1 SNHLY, CDR2 FYNNEI. Trimming shortened V by 5 bases and J by 4 bases, and 12 bases separated the two germline ends. CDR3 size: 14 residues. CDR3: CASSLEQVGNTIYF. In DNA, the CDR3 is TGTGCCAGCAGTCTTGAACAGGTGGGAAACACCATATATTTT.

This clone was counted between two and nine times. This chain joins TRBV6-2 or TRBV6-3 and TRBJ2-7, with D perhaps TRBD1 (6 bases). The V gene lost 1 base and the J gene lost 6 bases, with 10 bases spanning the gap. Germline V lookup: CDR1 MNHEY, CDR2 SVGEGT. This CDR3 has 13 amino acids. The CDR3, as DNA: TGTGCCAGCAGTTACTTCAGGGGTTTCGAGCAGTACTTC. It codes for CASSYFRGFEQYF.

This chain joins TRBV2 and TRBJ1-5; TRBD1 is a possible D gene (5 bases). Germline assignment: CDR1 SNHLY and CDR2 FYNNEI. This CDR3 contains 16 residues. Trimming removed 5 bases from V and 4 bases from J, with 18 bases in between. The CDR3 DNA is TGTGCCAGCAGTTCAGCACAGGTTTTGCGGAATCAGCCCCAGCATTTT. Its translation: CASSSAQVLRNQPQHF.